A single sample is the source of the 6 T cell receptor beta chains below, sequenced in a study of blood T cell repertoires in COVID-19. Repertoires were generated with immunoSEQ multiplex PCR, while TCRdb's copy carries only in-frame clones and drops some. The table has under 50,000 clones, 65% to 85% seen once; the top ten hold around 50%. Sample: peripheral blood. The receptor source for this set is a man aged 65 to 85 with acute or convalescent COVID-19.

The rearrangement joins TRBV25-1 to TRBJ1-6; 9 bases line up with TRBD1. The germline V gene encodes CDR1 MGHDK and CDR2 SYGVNS. The CDR3 consists of 17 residues. With V trimmed by 4 bases and J by 7 bases, 11 bases remained unmatched. This CDR3 is CASSGSAVGTGNSPLHF. The CDR3 DNA reads as TGTGCCAGCAGTGGGTCCGCGGTGGGGACAGGGAATTCACCCCTCCACTTT.

The V call is TRBV7-9, the J call TRBJ2-3, with TRBD2 identical over 7 bases. V shed 7 bases and J 4 bases; nucleotides not matched to a gene: 8. Per germline, CDR1 SEHNR and CDR2 FQNEAQ (reference sequence). The CDR3 has 14 residues. The CDR3 reads CASTIGLDADTQYF. CDR3 DNA sequence: TGTGCCAGCACCATCGGACTAGACGCAGATACGCAGTATTTT.

The J gene is TRBJ2-1, the V gene TRBV3-1 (or the pseudogene TRBV3-2); maybe TRBD1 (5 bases). Trimming took off 4 bases at V and 6 bases at J, with 13 bases between the two ends. CDR3 length equals 14 residues. Germline V CDR1 and CDR2: LGHDT, YNNKEL (reference sequence). The CDR3 region is CASSRQRRGNEQFF. The DNA of the CDR3 is TGTGCCAGCAGCCGACAGCGAAGGGGCAATGAGCAGTTCTTC.

The CDR3 sequence: CASSPGDTNTEAFF. The CDR3 nucleotides read TGTGCCAGCTCACCCGGGGACACGAACACTGAAGCTTTCTTT. The chain couples TRBV18 to TRBJ1-1, with a weak D call TRBD1 (6 bases). The CDR3 is 14 residues long. Trimming left V 3 bases short and J 1 base short, with 9 bases between. Germline V gene data show CDR1 as KGHSH and CDR2 as LQKENI.

The V gene is TRBV12-5, the J gene TRBJ1-2; 7 bases match TRBD1. This CDR3 contains 16 residues. With 3 bases clipped from V and 7 bases from J, the junction kept 14 bases outside the gene matches. Per germline, CDR1 LGHNT and CDR2 FRNRAP. The CDR3 loop reads CASGFGDSYGVGGYTF. The CDR3 coding sequence is TGTGCTAGTGGTTTCGGGGACAGCTATGGGGTAGGTGGCTACACCTTC.

This chain connects TRBV6-5 to TRBJ2-5; 8 bases are a match to TRBD1. Germline assignment: CDR1 MNHEY and CDR2 SVGAGI. The V segment lost 5 bases and the J segment 4 bases; nucleotides outside the gene matches: 9. The CDR3 loop spans 15 amino acids. The CDR3 loop reads CASSLLDRARETQYF. In DNA form, the CDR3 reads TGTGCCAGCAGTCTCCTGGACAGGGCGAGAGAGACCCAGTACTTC.